This T cell receptor (beta chain) originates from a study of blood T cell repertoires in COVID-19. The CDR3 runs to 13 residues. The germline gives CDR1 MNHEY, CDR2 SVGEGT. Trimming removed 4 bases from V and 4 bases from J, with 8 bases in between. Method: immunoSEQ multiplex PCR; TCRdb's copy keeps in-frame clones and lacks some. Of tens of thousands of clones listed, over 90% are singletons. J is TRBJ1-5 and V is TRBV6-2 or TRBV6-3; D is ambiguous. This receptor was taken from a man aged 55 to 70 with acute or convalescent COVID-19. Sequencing was done on a sample of peripheral blood. Here the CDR3 reads CASSFQNNQPQHF. Here the CDR3 DNA reads TGTGCCAGCAGTTTTCAAAATAATCAGCCCCAGCATTTT.